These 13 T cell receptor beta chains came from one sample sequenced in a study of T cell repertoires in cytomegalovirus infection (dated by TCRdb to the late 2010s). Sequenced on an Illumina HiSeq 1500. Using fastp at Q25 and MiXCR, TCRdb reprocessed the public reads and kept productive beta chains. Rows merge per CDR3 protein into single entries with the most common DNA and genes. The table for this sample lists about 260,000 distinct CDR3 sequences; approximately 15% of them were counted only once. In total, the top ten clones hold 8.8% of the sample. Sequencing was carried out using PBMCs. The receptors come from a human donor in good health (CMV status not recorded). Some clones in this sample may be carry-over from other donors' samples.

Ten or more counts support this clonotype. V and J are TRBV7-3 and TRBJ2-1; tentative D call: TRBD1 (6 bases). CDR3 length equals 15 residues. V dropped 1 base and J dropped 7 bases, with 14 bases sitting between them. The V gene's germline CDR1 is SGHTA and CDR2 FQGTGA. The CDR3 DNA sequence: TGTGCCAGCAGCTTAAGGGGGCAACGCGAGAATGAGCAGTTCTTC. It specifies CASSLRGQRENEQFF.

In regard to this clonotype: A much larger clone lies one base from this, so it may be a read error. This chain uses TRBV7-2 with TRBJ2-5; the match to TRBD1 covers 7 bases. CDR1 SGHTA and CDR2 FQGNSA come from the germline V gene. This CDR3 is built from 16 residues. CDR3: CASSLAQTGWQETHYF. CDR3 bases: TGTGCCAGCAGCTTAGCACAGACAGGGTGGCAAGAGACCCATTACTTC.

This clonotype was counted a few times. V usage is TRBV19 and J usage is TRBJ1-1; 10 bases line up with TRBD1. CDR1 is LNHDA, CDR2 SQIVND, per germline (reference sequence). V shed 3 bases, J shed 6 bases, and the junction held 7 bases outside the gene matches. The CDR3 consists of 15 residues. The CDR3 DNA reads TGTGCCAGTAGTATCAGGAGGACAGGGGGTCCTGAAGCTTTCTTT. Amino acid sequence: CASSIRRTGGPEAFF.

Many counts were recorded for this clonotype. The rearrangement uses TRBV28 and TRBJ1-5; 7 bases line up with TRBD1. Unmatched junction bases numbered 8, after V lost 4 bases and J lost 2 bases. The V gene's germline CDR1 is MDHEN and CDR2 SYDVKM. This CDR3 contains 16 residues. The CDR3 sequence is CASSSATGNGNQPQHF. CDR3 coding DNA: TGTGCCAGCAGTTCGGCGACAGGGAATGGCAATCAGCCCCAGCATTTT.

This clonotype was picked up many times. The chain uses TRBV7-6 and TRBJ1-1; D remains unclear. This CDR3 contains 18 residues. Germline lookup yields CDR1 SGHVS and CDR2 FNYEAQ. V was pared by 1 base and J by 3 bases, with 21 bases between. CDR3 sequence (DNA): TGTGCCAGCAGCTTAGGAGCTGGCCGATCTGGGTGGGACACTGAAGCTTTCTTT. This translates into CASSLGAGRSGWDTEAFF.

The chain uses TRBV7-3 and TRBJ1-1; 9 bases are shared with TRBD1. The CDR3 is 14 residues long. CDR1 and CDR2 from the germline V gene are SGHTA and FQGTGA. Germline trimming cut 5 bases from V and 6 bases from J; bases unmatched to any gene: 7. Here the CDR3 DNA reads TGTGCCAGCAGCCGAACAGGGGGCGCATCTGAAGCTTTCTTT. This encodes CASSRTGGASEAFF.

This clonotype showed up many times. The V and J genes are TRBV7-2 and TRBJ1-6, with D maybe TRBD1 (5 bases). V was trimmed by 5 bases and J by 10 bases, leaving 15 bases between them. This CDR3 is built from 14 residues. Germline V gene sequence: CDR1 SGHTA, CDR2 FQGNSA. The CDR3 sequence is CASSRQGFGSPLHF. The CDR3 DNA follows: TGTGCCAGCAGCCGCCAGGGTTTTGGATCACCCCTCCACTTT.

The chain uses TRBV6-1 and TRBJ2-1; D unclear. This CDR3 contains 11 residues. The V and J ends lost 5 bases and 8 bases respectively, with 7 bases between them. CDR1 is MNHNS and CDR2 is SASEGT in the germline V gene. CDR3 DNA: TGTGCCAGCAGTTACGCATATGAGCAGTTCTTC. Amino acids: CASSYAYEQFF.

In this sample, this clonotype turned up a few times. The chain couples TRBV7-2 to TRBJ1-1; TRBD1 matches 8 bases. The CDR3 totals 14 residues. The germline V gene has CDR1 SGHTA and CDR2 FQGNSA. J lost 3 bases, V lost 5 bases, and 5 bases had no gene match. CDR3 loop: CASSTQTGDTEAFF. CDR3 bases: TGTGCCAGCAGCACGCAGACAGGGGACACTGAAGCTTTCTTT.

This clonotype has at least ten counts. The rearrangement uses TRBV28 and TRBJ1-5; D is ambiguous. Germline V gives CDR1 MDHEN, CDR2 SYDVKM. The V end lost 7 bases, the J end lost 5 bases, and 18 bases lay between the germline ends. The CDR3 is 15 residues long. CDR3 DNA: TGTGCCAGCACTCCCTCCCGGAGCGGACATCAGCCCCAGCATTTT. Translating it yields CASTPSRSGHQPQHF.

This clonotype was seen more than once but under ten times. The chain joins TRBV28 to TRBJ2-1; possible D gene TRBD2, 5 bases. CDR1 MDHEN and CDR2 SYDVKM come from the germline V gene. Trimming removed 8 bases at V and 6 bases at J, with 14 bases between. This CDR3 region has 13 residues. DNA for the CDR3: TGTGCCAGCGAGGAGGCGCCCCCCAATGAGCAGTTCTTC. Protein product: CASEEAPPNEQFF.

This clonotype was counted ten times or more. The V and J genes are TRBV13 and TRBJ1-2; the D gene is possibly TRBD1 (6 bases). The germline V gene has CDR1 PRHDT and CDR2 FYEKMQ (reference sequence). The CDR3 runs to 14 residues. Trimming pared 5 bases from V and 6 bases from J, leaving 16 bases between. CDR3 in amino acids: CASSRRTGKHGYTF. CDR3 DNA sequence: TGTGCCAGCAGCCGACGAACAGGGAAACATGGCTACACCTTC. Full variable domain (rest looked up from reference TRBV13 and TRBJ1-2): AAGVIQSPRHLIKEKRETATLKCYPIPRHDTVYWYQQGPGQDPQFLISFYEKMQSDKGSIPDRFSAQQFSDYHSELNMSSLELGDSALYFCASSRRTGKHGYTFGSGTRLTVV.

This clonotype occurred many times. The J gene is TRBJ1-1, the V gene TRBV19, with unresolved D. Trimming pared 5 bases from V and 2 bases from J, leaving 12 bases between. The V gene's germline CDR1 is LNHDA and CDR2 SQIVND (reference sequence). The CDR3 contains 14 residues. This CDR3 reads CASSPPGQNTEAFF. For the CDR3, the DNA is TGTGCCAGTAGTCCCCCGGGTCAAAACACTGAAGCTTTCTTT.